The clone carrying this T cell receptor beta chain was observed a few times. The junction departs from germline at one end; a sequencing error may be responsible. This entry belongs to a study of cytomegalovirus exposure and HLA in healthy donors. Whole-study context: Early on, a data release was issued that held some 91 million unique TCRs from HLA-typed donors.

The primer mix had 60 Vbeta and 13 Jbeta primers. Produced via immunoSEQ multiplex PCR; TCRdb's table is partial and in-frame only. The profile covers 170,000 or so clones, with around 80% appearing a single time and 3.7% taken by the ten largest. The sequenced sample consisted of PBMCs. This receptor was obtained from a woman aged 55-70 years in good health and CMV-seropositive.

The DNA for the CDR3 is TGTGCCAGCATGACAGGGAACGCCGGGGAGCTGTTTTTT. Its translation: CASMTGNAGELFF. This rearrangement joins TRBV2 to TRBJ2-2, with 7 bases fitting TRBD1. In germline, CDR1 is SNHLY, CDR2 FYNNEI. This CDR3 is built from 13 residues.